Below, 23 T cell receptor beta chains from the same sample are listed, as sequenced in a study of T cells after posttransplantation cyclophosphamide (dated by TCRdb to 2016 to 2017). The control group consisted of roughly 10 patients who received myeloablative marrow transplants with methotrexate plus a calcineurin inhibitor and who were sampled 1 year after transplant. Library prep was done by the immunoSEQ multiplex PCR assay. Imported from immuneACCESS, the table was reduced by TCRdb to in-frame sequences with V and J called. These copies leave out some clones; in studies compared against another copy, an unresolved V gene accounts for under half, and the cause of the remainder is not known. This sample is represented by more than 20,000 clones; 80% to 90% of them were singletons. Less than 2% of the sample is in the top ten clones. The sample consisted of PBMCs, taken roughly 350 days after allogeneic stem cell transplant with calcineurin inhibitor and methotrexate. The receptors derive from a female patient between 30 and 40 years old who received an allogeneic stem cell transplant from an unrelated donor, was CMV-positive, and had acute and chronic GVHD. Following a transplant, a fraction of the T cells may be traceable to the graft donor.

This clone was detected only once. The genes are TRBV6-5 and TRBJ1-5; 8 positions match TRBD1. The CDR3 contains 15 residues. CDR1 and CDR2 (germline): MNHEY, SVGAGI. With V trimmed by 6 bases and J by 9 bases, 13 bases remained unmatched. The CDR3 here is CASRESGTGGLPQHF. Written as DNA, the CDR3 is TGTGCCAGCAGAGAATCTGGGACAGGCGGCTTGCCCCAGCATTTT.

V and J are TRBV6-6 and TRBJ2-4; D may be TRBD2 (5 bases). Between the trimmed V and J ends, which lost 2 bases and 6 bases, there was a span of 17 bases. The germline gives CDR1 MNHNY, CDR2 SVGAGI (reference sequence). This CDR3 region has 16 residues. CDR3 DNA: TGTGCCAGCAGTTACGGAGGTGAGCGTGAGGCAAACATTCAGTACTTC. Translating gives CASSYGGEREANIQYF.

This clone was detected only once. The chain joins TRBV11-3 to TRBJ2-1, with TRBD2 identical over 11 bases. The germline CDR1 and CDR2 sequences are SGHNT and YENEEA. The CDR3 is 16 residues long. V dropped 1 base and J dropped 2; count of bases not matched to a gene: 1. The CDR3 sequence is CASSLVAGGAYNEQFF. Written as DNA, the CDR3 is TGTGCCAGCAGCTTAGTAGCGGGAGGGGCCTACAATGAGCAGTTCTTC.

The chain links TRBV30 to TRBJ2-5; D is unclear. The V gene's germline CDR1 is GTSNPN and CDR2 SVGIG (reference sequence). The ends were cut back, 0 bases at V and 1 base at J, with 12 bases in the middle. CDR3 length: 15 amino acids. CDR3 sequence (DNA): TGTGCCTGGAGTGTATGGCTCCGTCCCCAAGAGACCCAGTACTTC. This encodes CAWSVWLRPQETQYF. Variable domain in full (rest from reference TRBV30 and TRBJ2-5): SQTIHQWPATLVQPVGSPLSLECTVEGTSNPNLYWYRQAAGRGLQLLFYSVGIGQISSEVPQNLSASRPQDRQFILSSKKLLLSDSGFYLCAWSVWLRPQETQYFGPGTRLLVL.

The chain uses TRBV5-4 and TRBJ1-1, with D unclear. V was pared by 3 bases and J by 5 bases, with 8 bases between. CDR1 SGHNT and CDR2 YYREEE come from the germline V gene (reference sequence). The CDR3 runs to 12 residues. CDR3 DNA sequence: TGTGCCAGCAGCTCGGCGCGGACTGAAGCTTTCTTT. Translation gives CASSSARTEAFF.

The gene calls are TRBV27 and TRBJ1-1; D call uncertain. The germline V and J ends were trimmed by 5 bases and 0 bases, with 13 bases remaining between them. The germline V gene encodes CDR1 MNHEY and CDR2 SMNVEV (reference sequence). The CDR3 length is 15 residues. CDR3 sequence: CASSINRVMNTEAFF. CDR3 sequence (DNA): TGTGCCAGCAGTATAAACAGAGTAATGAACACTGAAGCTTTCTTT.

V gene TRBV7-8 combines with J gene TRBJ1-1, with 11 bases fitting TRBD1. The CDR3 has 17 residues. The V and J ends lost 1 base and 1 base, in that order; junction bases with no gene match: 5. CDR1 is SGHVS, CDR2 FQNEAQ, per germline. The CDR3 here is CASSLEVGTGGNTEAFF. The CDR3 region has the DNA TGTGCCAGCAGCTTAGAAGTAGGGACAGGGGGGAACACTGAAGCTTTCTTT.

V is TRBV25-1 and J is TRBJ1-2, with D hard to call. Germline V gene sequence: CDR1 MGHDK, CDR2 SYGVNS. This CDR3 comprises 13 residues. V shed 3 bases and J shed 2 bases, with 7 bases lying between them. The CDR3 bases are TGTGCCAGCAGTGATCACCTAAACTATGGCTACACCTTC. Its protein is CASSDHLNYGYTF.

The chain links TRBV5-1 to TRBJ2-1; 7 bases line up with TRBD2. Per the germline V gene, CDR1 is SGHRS and CDR2 is YFSETQ. This CDR3 has 16 amino acids. V lost 4 bases to trimming and J lost 2 bases; unmatched junction nucleotides: 9. CDR3 loop: CASSATGLAAYNEQFF. DNA of the CDR3: TGCGCCAGCAGCGCGACGGGGCTAGCGGCCTACAATGAGCAGTTCTTC.

This rearrangement joins TRBV10-2 to TRBJ1-2, with TRBD1 as a possible D gene (5 bases). CDR3 length: 20 residues. Per the germline V gene, CDR1 is WSHSY and CDR2 is SAAADI. V gave up 0 bases and J gave up 5 bases, with 28 bases separating them. This CDR3 is CASSESGGTRRQQLGYGYTF. The DNA for the CDR3 is TGCGCCAGCAGTGAGTCCGGGGGGACGAGGAGGCAGCAGCTCGGTTATGGCTACACCTTC.

The chain has TRBV30 and TRBJ2-7; D is uncertain. V shed 2 bases and J shed 3 bases, with 5 bases lying between them. The germline V gene encodes CDR1 GTSNPN and CDR2 SVGIG (reference sequence). The CDR3 has 11 residues. Here the CDR3 DNA reads TGTGCCTGGAGTATCAGCTACGAGCAGTACTTC. This translates into CAWSISYEQYF. Combining the CDR3 with reference TRBV30 and TRBJ2-7 gives the whole variable domain SQTIHQWPATLVQPVGSPLSLECTVEGTSNPNLYWYRQAAGRGLQLLFYSVGIGQISSEVPQNLSASRPQDRQFILSSKKLLLSDSGFYLCAWSISYEQYFGPGTRLTVT.

The V call is TRBV21-1, the J call TRBJ2-5; no check of the table's D call, TRBD2, against the DNA was made. TRBV21-1 is termed a pseudogene. This CDR3 is built from 17 residues. CDR3 sequence reads: CASSCREVEGGPETQYF. The CDR3, as DNA: TGTGCCAGCAGCTGCAGGGAAGTCGAGGGAGGGCCAGAGACCCAGTACTTC.

In DNA, the CDR3 is TGTGCCATCAGAGCGGGATTCGGAGATACGCAGTATTTT. Amino acids: CAIRAGFGDTQYF. The gene calls are TRBV10-3 and TRBJ2-3, with 7 bases matching TRBD2. The CDR3 consists of 13 residues. Germline V gene data show CDR1 as ENHRY and CDR2 as SYGVKD. The ends lost 6 bases at V and 5 bases at J; junction bases unmatched: 5.

The genes are TRBV5-1 and TRBJ1-1; TRBD1 is a possible D gene (5 bases). Trimming removed 0 bases at V and 4 bases at J, with 10 bases between. This CDR3 is 14 amino acids long. The germline CDR1 and CDR2 sequences are SGHRS and YFSETQ. In DNA, the CDR3 is TGCGCCAGCAGCTTGGCCGGGGGGTCCACTGAAGCTTTCTTT. Protein sequence: CASSLAGGSTEAFF.

The V gene is TRBV5-5, the J gene TRBJ2-7; 14 bases are shared with TRBD2. The CDR3 consists of 15 residues. V shed 4 bases, J shed 1 base, and the junction held 1 base outside the gene matches. Germline V gives CDR1 SGHKS, CDR2 YYEKEE (reference sequence). The CDR3 DNA follows: TGTGCCAGCAGCGGGACTAGCGGGAGTTCCTACGAGCAGTACTTC. Its translation: CASSGTSGSSYEQYF.

The CDR3 DNA follows: TGTGCCAGCAGCCCTAAAGCGGGAGAGCCCTACGAGCAGTACTTC. Its protein is CASSPKAGEPYEQYF. V and J are TRBV11-3 and TRBJ2-7, with 8 bases matching TRBD2. The germline CDR1 and CDR2 sequences are SGHNT and YENEEA. CDR3 length equals 15 residues. V shed 5 bases and J 2 bases; nucleotides not matched to a gene: 8.

The rearrangement links TRBV7-9 to TRBJ1-2; D possibly corresponds to TRBD1 (6 bases). V shed 1 base and J shed 3 bases, with 6 bases lying between them. CDR3 length: 13 amino acids. Germline CDR1 SEHNR, CDR2 FQNEAQ (reference sequence). The CDR3 DNA reads TGTGCCAGCAGCTTAGACAGGGACTATGGCTACACCTTC. This translates into CASSLDRDYGYTF.

The chain employs TRBV7-2 and TRBJ2-4; 7 nucleotides align to TRBD1. CDR3 length: 17 residues. Trimming at V came to 3 bases and at J to 6 bases, leaving 14 bases not matched to a gene. Germline V gene lookup returns CDR1 SGHTA and CDR2 FQGNSA. As DNA, the CDR3 is TGTGCCAGCAGCTTTCGCCTAACCGGGACAGTCATAAACATTCAGTACTTC. Protein sequence: CASSFRLTGTVINIQYF.

The rearrangement joins TRBV15 to TRBJ1-2; 10 positions agree with TRBD1. This CDR3 comprises 19 residues. Trimming took 0 bases from V and 4 from J; bases not matched to a gene: 14. Per germline, CDR1 LNHNV and CDR2 YYDKDF (reference sequence). CDR3 DNA sequence: TGTGCCACCAGCAGAGATCTAAGACAGGGGGCCCTCCATGTCTATGGCTACACCTTC. Protein product: CATSRDLRQGALHVYGYTF.

The J gene is TRBJ2-1, the V gene TRBV27; TRBD1 aligns across 7 bases. Trimming cost V 2 bases and J 10 bases; bases outside gene matches: 2. CDR1 MNHEY and CDR2 SMNVEV come from the germline V gene (reference sequence). CDR3 length: 12 amino acids. The CDR3 DNA reads TGTGCCAGCAGTTTAGACAGGGTGGAGCAGTTCTTC. Its translation is CASSLDRVEQFF.

The rearrangement links TRBV7-3 to TRBJ1-6; D gene ambiguous. Per germline, CDR1 SGHTA and CDR2 FQGTGA. This CDR3 comprises 16 residues. The V end was cut by 1 base, the J end by 8 bases, with 15 bases between. CDR3 region: CASSLRVGKPYSPLHF. CDR3 bases: TGTGCCAGCAGCTTAAGGGTCGGGAAACCCTATTCACCCCTCCACTTT.

The rearrangement joins TRBV11-2 to TRBJ1-5, with a tentative D call TRBD1 (6 bases). V lost 4 bases and J lost 1, with 14 bases in between. The CDR3 totals 16 residues. The germline V gene encodes CDR1 SGHAT and CDR2 FQNNGV. DNA of the CDR3: TGTGCCAGCAGCTCCCCGGGGGGCGGGAGCAATCAGCCCCAGCATTTT. Translated: CASSSPGGGSNQPQHF.

The chain combines TRBV10-3 with TRBJ1-1, with D possibly being TRBD1 (5 bases). Trimming pared 4 bases from V and 3 bases from J, leaving 9 bases between. Germline CDR1 ENHRY, CDR2 SYGVKD. CDR3 length: 13 amino acids. The CDR3 is CAISVGEYTEAFF. The CDR3 DNA reads as TGTGCCATCAGTGTAGGGGAATACACTGAAGCTTTCTTT.